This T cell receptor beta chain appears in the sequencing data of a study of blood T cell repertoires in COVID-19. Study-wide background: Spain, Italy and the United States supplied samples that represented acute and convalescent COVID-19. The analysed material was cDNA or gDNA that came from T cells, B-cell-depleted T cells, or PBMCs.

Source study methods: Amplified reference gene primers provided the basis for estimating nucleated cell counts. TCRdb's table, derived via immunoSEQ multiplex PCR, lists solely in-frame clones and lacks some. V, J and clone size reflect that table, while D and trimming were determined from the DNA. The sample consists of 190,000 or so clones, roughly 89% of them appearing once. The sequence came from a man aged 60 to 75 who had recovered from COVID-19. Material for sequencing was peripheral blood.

The CDR3 here is CASSDPRRGSGYGYTF. The CDR3 DNA sequence: TGTGCCAGCAGTGACCCCCGACGGGGATCTGGTTATGGCTACACCTTC. V and J are TRBV6-1 and TRBJ1-2; no clear D gene. Trimming shortened V by 3 bases and J by 5 bases, and 19 bases separated the two germline ends. Germline-derived CDR1 and CDR2 are MNHNS and SASEGT. The CDR3 runs 16 residues.